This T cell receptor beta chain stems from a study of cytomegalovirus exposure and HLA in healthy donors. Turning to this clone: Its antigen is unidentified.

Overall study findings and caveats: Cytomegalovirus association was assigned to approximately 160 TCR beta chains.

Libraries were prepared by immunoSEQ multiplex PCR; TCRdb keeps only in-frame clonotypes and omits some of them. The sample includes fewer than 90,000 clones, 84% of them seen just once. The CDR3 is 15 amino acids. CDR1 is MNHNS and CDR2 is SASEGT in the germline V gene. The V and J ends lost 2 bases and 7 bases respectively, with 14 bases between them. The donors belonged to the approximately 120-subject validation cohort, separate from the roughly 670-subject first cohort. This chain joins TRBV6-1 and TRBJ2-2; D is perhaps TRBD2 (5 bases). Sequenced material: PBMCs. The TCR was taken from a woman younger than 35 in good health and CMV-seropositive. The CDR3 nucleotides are TGTGCCAGCAGTGAACCACTAGTTTCAGGCGGGGAGCTGTTTTTT. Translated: CASSEPLVSGGELFF.